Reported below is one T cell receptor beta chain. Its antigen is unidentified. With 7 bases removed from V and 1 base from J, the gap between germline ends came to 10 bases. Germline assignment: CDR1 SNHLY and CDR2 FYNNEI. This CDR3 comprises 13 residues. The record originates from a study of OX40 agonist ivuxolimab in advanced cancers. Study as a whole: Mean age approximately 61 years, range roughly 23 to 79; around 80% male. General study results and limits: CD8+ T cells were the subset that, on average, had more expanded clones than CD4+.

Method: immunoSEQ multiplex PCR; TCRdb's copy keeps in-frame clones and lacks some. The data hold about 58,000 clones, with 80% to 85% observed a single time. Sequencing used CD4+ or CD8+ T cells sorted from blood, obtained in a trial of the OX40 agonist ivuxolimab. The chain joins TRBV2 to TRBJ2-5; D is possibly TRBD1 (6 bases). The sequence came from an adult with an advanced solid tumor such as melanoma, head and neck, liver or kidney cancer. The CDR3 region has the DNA TGTGCCAGCATGAGGGACACCCAAGAGACCCAGTACTTC. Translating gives CASMRDTQETQYF.